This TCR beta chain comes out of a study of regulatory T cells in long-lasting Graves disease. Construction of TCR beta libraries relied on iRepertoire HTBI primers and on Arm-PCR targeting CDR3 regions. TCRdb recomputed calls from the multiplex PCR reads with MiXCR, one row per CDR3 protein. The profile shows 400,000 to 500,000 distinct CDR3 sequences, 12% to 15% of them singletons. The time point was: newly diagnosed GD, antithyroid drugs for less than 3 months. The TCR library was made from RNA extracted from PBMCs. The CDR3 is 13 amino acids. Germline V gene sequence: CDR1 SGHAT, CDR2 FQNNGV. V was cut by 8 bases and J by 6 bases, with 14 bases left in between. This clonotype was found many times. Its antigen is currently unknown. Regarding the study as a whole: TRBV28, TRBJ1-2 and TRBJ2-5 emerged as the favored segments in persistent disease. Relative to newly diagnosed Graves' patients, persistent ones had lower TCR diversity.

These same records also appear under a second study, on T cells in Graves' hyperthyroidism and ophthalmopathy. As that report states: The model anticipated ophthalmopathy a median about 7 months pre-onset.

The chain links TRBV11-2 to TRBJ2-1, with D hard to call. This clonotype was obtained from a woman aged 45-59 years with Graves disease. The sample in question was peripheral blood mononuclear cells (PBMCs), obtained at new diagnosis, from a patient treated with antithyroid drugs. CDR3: CASAPPTVNEQFF. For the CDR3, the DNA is TGTGCCAGCGCACCCCCCACGGTCAATGAGCAGTTCTTC. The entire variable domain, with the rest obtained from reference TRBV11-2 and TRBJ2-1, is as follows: EAGVAQSPRYKIIEKRQSVAFWCNPISGHATLYWYQQILGQGPKLLIQFQNNGVVDDSQLPKDRFSAERLKGVDSTLKIQPAKLEDSAVYLCASAPPTVNEQFFGPGTRLTVL.